The T cell receptor beta chain under discussion was sequenced for a study of blood T cells in healthy people across ages. The second PCR ran roughly 6 to 11 cycles with a sample-barcoded 5' primer and J-beta primers. MiXCR, run by TCRdb on the 5' RACE reads, gives a single entry per CDR3 protein. Among about 840,000 distinct CDR3 sequences listed, about 29% were seen once. With 5 bases removed from V and 0 bases from J, the gap between germline ends came to 11 bases. The CDR3 is made up of 14 amino acids. This clonotype has at least ten counts. These same data were also listed under a study on T cells of mothers and their children. As that study records: The donors comprised about six children and their three healthy Caucasian mothers. Second-round PCR products received sample barcodes and 2-4 random nucleotides from the M1S primer.

The sample comprised blood. This sequence joins TRBV12-3 or TRBV12-4 and TRBJ2-7; D might be TRBD1 (5 bases). The receptor was derived from a woman in her thirties or forties in good health. The CDR3 sequence is CASSDSVSSYEQYF. CDR3 nucleotides: TGTGCCAGCAGTGACAGCGTCAGCTCCTACGAGCAGTACTTC.